These 27 T cell receptor beta chains originate from one sample sequenced in a study of identical twins. MiXCR, applied by TCRdb to the 5' RACE reads, yields one record per CDR3 protein. The sample holds 1.5 million to 2 million distinct CDR3 sequences, less than 35% seen once. Sequencing used cord blood. The source is a newborn girl in good health.

The rearrangement uses TRBV20-1 and TRBJ2-4; 13 nucleotides align to TRBD2. Trimming at V came to 6 bases and at J to 15 bases, leaving 5 bases not matched to a gene. CDR1 is DFQATT and CDR2 is SNEGSKA in the germline V gene (reference sequence). CDR3 length equals 11 residues. CDR3 in DNA: TGCAGTGCCGGACTAGCGGGAGCCAGGTACTTC. Translated, it gives CSAGLAGARYF.

The chain uses TRBV20-1 and TRBJ2-1; TRBD2 matches 10 bases. The length of the CDR3 is 15 residues. The trim removed 5 bases at V and 9 bases at J, leaving 13 bases unmatched. The germline V gene encodes CDR1 DFQATT and CDR2 SNEGSKA (reference sequence). The CDR3 loop reads CSAVKSGRETGEQFF. The CDR3 nucleotides read TGCAGTGCTGTAAAAAGCGGGAGGGAAACCGGTGAGCAGTTCTTC.

The chain's CDR3 is CASSSDRVGKAFF. The CDR3 DNA reads as TGTGCCAGCAGTTCGGACAGGGTAGGAAAAGCTTTCTTT. The rearrangement links TRBV6-5 to TRBJ1-1; 8 nucleotides line up with TRBD1. The CDR3 extends over 13 amino acids. CDR1 is MNHEY, CDR2 SVGAGI, per germline. The trim removed 4 bases at V and 9 bases at J, leaving 7 bases unmatched.

This clonotype has just a few counts. This chain links TRBV5-1 with TRBJ1-5; D is uncertain. The CDR3 runs to 13 residues. Trimming took 2 bases from V and 3 from J, leaving 6 bases between them. Germline V gene sequence: CDR1 SGHRS, CDR2 YFSETQ. The CDR3 region is CASSFDVNQPQHF. As DNA, the CDR3 is TGCGCCAGCAGCTTTGATGTCAATCAGCCCCAGCATTTT.

In its sample, this clonotype was seen a few times. This rearrangement joins TRBV6-1 to TRBJ1-1; no clear D. CDR3 length equals 14 residues. V was trimmed by 1 base and J by 4 bases, leaving 10 bases between them. Germline V gene sequence: CDR1 MNHNS, CDR2 SASEGT. The CDR3: CASSEVGGSTEAFF. The CDR3 coding sequence is TGTGCCAGCAGTGAAGTTGGCGGGTCCACTGAAGCTTTCTTT.

This chain joins TRBV7-4 and TRBJ1-2; D is unresolved. This CDR3 region has 11 residues. The V gene lost 1 base and the J gene lost 13 bases, with 10 bases spanning the gap. In germline, CDR1 is SGHVT, CDR2 SQSDAQ. The chain's CDR3 is CASSLGSLFTF. The CDR3, as DNA: TGTGCCAGCAGCTTAGGCAGCCTCTTCACCTTC.

V and J are TRBV4-1 and TRBJ2-4, with D maybe TRBD2 (6 bases). The J call may be faulty, since TRBJ2-5 better matches the DNA end. The germline V gene has CDR1 MGHRA and CDR2 YSYEKL. This CDR3 spans 15 amino acids. The CDR3: CASSQGGLSKETQYF. The CDR3 bases are TGCGCCAGCAGCCAAGGGGGACTCTCCAAAGAGACCCAGTACTTC.

The rearrangement joins TRBV24-1 to TRBJ1-2; 8 bases line up with TRBD1. The CDR3 contains 17 residues. V lost 4 bases, J lost 0 bases, and 9 bases stayed unmatched. CDR1 and CDR2 from the germline V gene are KGHDR and SFDVKD. In DNA form, the CDR3 reads TGTGCCACCAGTGAAGTAAGGACAGGGTTGTCTAACTATGGCTACACCTTC. As protein: CATSEVRTGLSNYGYTF.

Here the CDR3 reads CASSFTPVSSTDTQYF. In DNA form, the CDR3 reads TGTGCCAGCAGTTTCACCCCTGTGTCGAGCACAGATACGCAGTATTTT. This rearrangement joins TRBV27 to TRBJ2-3; no clear D. With 3 bases removed from V and 0 bases from J, the gap between germline ends came to 13 bases. CDR1 is MNHEY and CDR2 is SMNVEV in the germline V gene (reference sequence). The CDR3 totals 16 residues.

CDR3 region: CSARQRGNYTQYF. CDR3 bases: TGCAGTGCTAGACAGCGGGGCAATTATACGCAGTATTTT. The rearrangement joins TRBV20-1 to TRBJ2-3; TRBD2 matches at 7 bases. This CDR3 is 13 amino acids long. The ends lost 2 bases at V and 7 bases at J; junction bases unmatched: 6. From germline, CDR1 is DFQATT and CDR2 SNEGSKA (reference sequence).

This clonotype was recorded a few times. The rearrangement uses TRBV2 and TRBJ2-3; D may be TRBD1 (6 bases). Looked up from germline, CDR1 is SNHLY and CDR2 is FYNNEI. This CDR3 has 13 amino acids. V dropped 8 bases and J dropped 4 bases, with 13 bases sitting between them. The CDR3 DNA reads TGTGCCAGCGTCCGAAGGGGGTCAGATACGCAGTATTTT. This translates into CASVRRGSDTQYF.

Points on this clonotype: A read error may explain this, as a much larger clone is one base away. V usage is TRBV12-3 or TRBV12-4 and J usage is TRBJ2-5; no definite D call. This CDR3 spans 14 amino acids. CDR3 sequence reads: CAGSLFTAQETQYF. The CDR3 DNA follows: TGTGCCGGCAGTTTATTCACGGCTCAAGAGACCCAGTACTTC.

The rearrangement uses TRBV20-1 and TRBJ2-5, with D possibly TRBD2 on 6 matching bases. The V end lost 3 bases, the J end lost 4 bases, and 18 bases lay between the germline ends. This CDR3 comprises 15 residues. The germline CDR1 and CDR2 sequences are DFQATT and SNEGSKA (reference sequence). The DNA of the CDR3 is TGCAGTGCTAGCCAATGGACTTCCGGGGGAGAGACCCAGTACTTC. Amino acid sequence: CSASQWTSGGETQYF.

The chain couples TRBV5-1 to TRBJ2-1, with 9 bases that match TRBD2. This CDR3 comprises 15 residues. V lost 3 bases, J lost 4 bases, and 5 bases stayed unmatched. Germline V gives CDR1 SGHRS, CDR2 YFSETQ. The CDR3 spells CASSWSGRSYNEQFF. The CDR3 region has the DNA TGCGCCAGCAGCTGGAGCGGGAGGAGTTACAATGAGCAGTTCTTC.

There are a few counts of this clonotype. This sequence joins TRBV27 and TRBJ2-7; 13 bases are shared with TRBD2. Looked up from germline, CDR1 is MNHEY and CDR2 is SMNVEV (reference sequence). The CDR3 contains 15 residues. The V gene end was trimmed by 5 bases and the J gene end by 2 bases; junction bases not matched to a gene: 3. As DNA, the CDR3 is TGTGCCAGCAGTACAACTAGCGGGAGGGCCTACGAGCAGTACTTC. Translating gives CASSTTSGRAYEQYF.

The chain combines TRBV6-2 or TRBV6-3 with TRBJ2-1; 8 bases align to TRBD2. J gave up 6 bases and V 7 bases, and 14 bases lay outside the gene matches. The CDR3 extends over 16 amino acids. Germline CDR1 and CDR2: MNHEY and SVGEGT. CDR3 amino acids: CASINKVSSGSNEQFF. Written as DNA, the CDR3 is TGTGCCAGCATTAATAAGGTTTCGAGCGGGAGCAATGAGCAGTTCTTC.

The chain uses TRBV6-9 and TRBJ2-7; 8 bases are a match to TRBD2. The CDR3 length is 16 residues. The germline V gene encodes CDR1 MNHGY and CDR2 SVAAGI. V was clipped by 2 bases and J by 1 base; unmatched bases: 7. The CDR3 coding sequence is TGTGCCAGCAGTTATCTGGGGGTAGCGGGGTCCTACGAGCAGTACTTC. This encodes CASSYLGVAGSYEQYF.

This clonotype was counted between two and nine times. The V gene is TRBV25-1, the J gene TRBJ2-5, with no clear D. This CDR3 spans 14 amino acids. Germline lookup yields CDR1 MGHDK and CDR2 SYGVNS. Trimming removed 3 bases from V and 0 bases from J, with 8 bases in between. The DNA for the CDR3 is TGTGCCAGCAGTGAGGTCCGGGACCAAGAGACCCAGTACTTC. This translates into CASSEVRDQETQYF.

V and J are TRBV3-1 and TRBJ2-3; no firm D call. The CDR3 has 16 amino acids. CDR1 and CDR2 from the germline V gene are LGHDT and YNNKEL (reference sequence). V was pared by 2 bases and J by 0 bases, with 12 bases between. The CDR3: CASSQRKVPSTDTQYF. CDR3 sequence (DNA): TGTGCCAGCAGCCAACGGAAGGTTCCTAGCACAGATACGCAGTATTTT.

V gene TRBV4-2 combines with J gene TRBJ2-1, with D perhaps being TRBD1 or TRBD2 (5 bases each). V lost 4 bases, J lost 3 bases, and 16 bases lay in between. The CDR3 spans 16 residues. The germline V gene encodes CDR1 LGHNA and CDR2 YNFKEQ. The CDR3 region is CASSPGVARGYNEQFF. The CDR3 DNA reads TGTGCCAGCAGCCCCGGGGTCGCGAGGGGCTACAATGAGCAGTTCTTC.

The chain has TRBV25-1 and TRBJ2-5; D not resolved. The J call is doubtful: the DNA matches TRBJ2-1 better. The V gene's germline CDR1 is MGHDK and CDR2 SYGVNS. This CDR3 contains 14 residues. The CDR3 loop reads CASSEPSPQETQFF. CDR3 DNA sequence: TGTGCCAGCAGTGAACCCAGCCCTCAAGAGACCCAGTTCTTC.

There are a few counts of this clonotype. This rearrangement joins TRBV5-1 to TRBJ2-7; TRBD2 matches 8 bases. The CDR3 consists of 18 residues. Per the germline V gene, CDR1 is SGHRS and CDR2 is YFSETQ. With V trimmed by 5 bases and J by 2 bases, 18 bases remained unmatched. The CDR3 region has the DNA TGCGCCAGCAGTCCAGTTACTAGCGGTCCTGCTAAAACCTACGAGCAGTACTTC. It specifies CASSPVTSGPAKTYEQYF.

The rearrangement links TRBV14 to TRBJ1-6, with D uncertain. Trimming pared 0 bases from V and 11 bases from J, leaving 11 bases between. Germline V gene data show CDR1 as SGHDN and CDR2 as FVKESK. The CDR3 totals 14 residues. DNA for the CDR3: TGTGCCAGCAGCCAAGAGGGCGCGAGGGCACCCCTCCACTTT. This translates into CASSQEGARAPLHF.

V usage is TRBV14 and J usage is TRBJ1-5, with D perhaps TRBD1 (6 bases). Trimming shortened V by 6 bases and J by 0 bases, and 12 bases separated the two germline ends. The CDR3 spans 15 residues. Germline V gene sequence: CDR1 SGHDN, CDR2 FVKESK. The CDR3 DNA reads TGTGCCAGCAGGTCGGGACATTATAGCAATCAGCCCCAGCATTTT. It specifies CASRSGHYSNQPQHF.

V is TRBV29-1 and J is TRBJ2-5, with TRBD2 as a possible D gene (6 bases). V lost 4 bases to trimming and J lost 11 bases, with 14 bases between them. CDR3 length equals 11 residues. Germline V CDR1 and CDR2: SQVTM, ANQGSEA. The CDR3 DNA follows: TGCAGCGTTGTAGGAGGGAATGAGCAGTACTTC. It translates to CSVVGGNEQYF.

V gene TRBV29-1 combines with J gene TRBJ2-7; 10 positions match TRBD1. J was trimmed by 2 bases and V by 0 bases; bases with no gene match: 4. The CDR3 runs to 15 residues. Germline V lookup: CDR1 SQVTM, CDR2 ANQGSEA. CDR3 nucleotide sequence: TGCAGCGTTGAAGATCTCGACAGGGGGCCCTACGAGCAGTACTTC. Protein: CSVEDLDRGPYEQYF.

The chain combines TRBV6-2 or TRBV6-3 with TRBJ2-6, with TRBD1 matching 8 bases. Losses at the gene ends were 2 bases for V and 0 bases for J; bases not matched to a gene: 6. The CDR3 runs to 18 residues. The germline V gene encodes CDR1 MNHEY and CDR2 SVGEGT. The CDR3 here is CASSYLGQGSSGANVLTF. In DNA form, the CDR3 reads TGTGCCAGCAGTTACCTCGGACAGGGTTCCTCTGGGGCCAACGTCCTGACTTTC.